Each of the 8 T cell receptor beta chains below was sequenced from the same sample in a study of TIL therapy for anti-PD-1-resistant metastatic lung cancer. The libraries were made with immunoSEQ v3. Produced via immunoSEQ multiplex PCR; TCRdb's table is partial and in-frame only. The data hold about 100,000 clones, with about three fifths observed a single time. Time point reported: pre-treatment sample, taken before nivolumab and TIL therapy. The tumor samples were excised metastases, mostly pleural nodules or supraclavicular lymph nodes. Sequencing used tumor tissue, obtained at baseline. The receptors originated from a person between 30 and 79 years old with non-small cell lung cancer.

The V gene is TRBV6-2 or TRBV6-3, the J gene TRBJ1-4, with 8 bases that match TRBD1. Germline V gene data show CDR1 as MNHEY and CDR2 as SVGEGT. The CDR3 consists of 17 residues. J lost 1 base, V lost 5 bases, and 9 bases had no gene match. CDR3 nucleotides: TGTGCCAGCAGTCCCCGACAGGGGACGAGAACTAATGAAAAACTGTTTTTT. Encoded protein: CASSPRQGTRTNEKLFF.

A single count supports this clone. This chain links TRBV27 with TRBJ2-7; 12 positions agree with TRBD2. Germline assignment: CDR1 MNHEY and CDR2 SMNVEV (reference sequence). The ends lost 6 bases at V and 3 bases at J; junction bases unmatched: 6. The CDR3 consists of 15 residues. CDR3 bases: TGTGCCAGCAGCCAACTAGCGGGAGGTTTCTACGAGCAGTACTTC. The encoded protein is CASSQLAGGFYEQYF.

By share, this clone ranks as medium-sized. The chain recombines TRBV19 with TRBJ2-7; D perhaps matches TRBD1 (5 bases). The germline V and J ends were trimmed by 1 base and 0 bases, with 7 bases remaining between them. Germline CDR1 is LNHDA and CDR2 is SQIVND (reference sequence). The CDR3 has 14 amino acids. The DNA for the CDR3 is TGTGCCAGTAGTATAGGGGGCTACTCCTACGAGCAGTACTTC. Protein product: CASSIGGYSYEQYF.

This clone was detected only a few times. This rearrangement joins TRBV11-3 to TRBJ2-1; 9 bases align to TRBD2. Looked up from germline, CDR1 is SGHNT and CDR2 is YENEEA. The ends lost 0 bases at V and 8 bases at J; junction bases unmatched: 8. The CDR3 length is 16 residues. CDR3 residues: CASSLDGREGRDEQFF. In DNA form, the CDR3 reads TGTGCCAGCAGCTTAGATGGGCGGGAGGGCCGCGATGAGCAGTTCTTC.

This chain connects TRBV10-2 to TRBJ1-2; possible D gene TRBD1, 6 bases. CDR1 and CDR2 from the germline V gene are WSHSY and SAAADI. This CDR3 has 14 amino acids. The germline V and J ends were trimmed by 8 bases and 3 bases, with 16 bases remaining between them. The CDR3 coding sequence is TGCGCCAGCGGGTCCCAGGGGATTGACTATGGCTACACCTTC. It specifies CASGSQGIDYGYTF.

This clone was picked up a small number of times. CDR3 sequence reads: CATFEGGAGTGELFF. CDR3 in DNA: TGTGCCACCTTTGAGGGGGGCGCAGGCACCGGGGAGCTGTTTTTT. The chain links TRBV28 to TRBJ2-2; D may correspond to TRBD1 or TRBD2 (6 bases each). V lost 10 bases to trimming and J lost 4 bases, with 19 bases between them. This CDR3 comprises 15 residues. CDR1 MDHEN and CDR2 SYDVKM come from the germline V gene.

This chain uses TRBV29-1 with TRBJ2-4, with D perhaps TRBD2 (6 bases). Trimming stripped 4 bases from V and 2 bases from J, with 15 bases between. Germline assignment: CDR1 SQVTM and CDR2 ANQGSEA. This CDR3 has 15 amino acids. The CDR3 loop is CSVARRAGTKNIQYF. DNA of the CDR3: TGCAGCGTTGCGCGGAGGGCCGGTACCAAAAACATTCAGTACTTC.

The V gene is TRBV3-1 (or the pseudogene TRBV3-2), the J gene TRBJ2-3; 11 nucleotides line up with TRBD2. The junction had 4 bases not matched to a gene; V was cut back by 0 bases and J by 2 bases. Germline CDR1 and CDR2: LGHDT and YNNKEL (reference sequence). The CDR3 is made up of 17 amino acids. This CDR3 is CASSQDVAGGDTDTQYF. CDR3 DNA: TGTGCCAGCAGCCAAGATGTAGCGGGGGGGGACACAGATACGCAGTATTTT.